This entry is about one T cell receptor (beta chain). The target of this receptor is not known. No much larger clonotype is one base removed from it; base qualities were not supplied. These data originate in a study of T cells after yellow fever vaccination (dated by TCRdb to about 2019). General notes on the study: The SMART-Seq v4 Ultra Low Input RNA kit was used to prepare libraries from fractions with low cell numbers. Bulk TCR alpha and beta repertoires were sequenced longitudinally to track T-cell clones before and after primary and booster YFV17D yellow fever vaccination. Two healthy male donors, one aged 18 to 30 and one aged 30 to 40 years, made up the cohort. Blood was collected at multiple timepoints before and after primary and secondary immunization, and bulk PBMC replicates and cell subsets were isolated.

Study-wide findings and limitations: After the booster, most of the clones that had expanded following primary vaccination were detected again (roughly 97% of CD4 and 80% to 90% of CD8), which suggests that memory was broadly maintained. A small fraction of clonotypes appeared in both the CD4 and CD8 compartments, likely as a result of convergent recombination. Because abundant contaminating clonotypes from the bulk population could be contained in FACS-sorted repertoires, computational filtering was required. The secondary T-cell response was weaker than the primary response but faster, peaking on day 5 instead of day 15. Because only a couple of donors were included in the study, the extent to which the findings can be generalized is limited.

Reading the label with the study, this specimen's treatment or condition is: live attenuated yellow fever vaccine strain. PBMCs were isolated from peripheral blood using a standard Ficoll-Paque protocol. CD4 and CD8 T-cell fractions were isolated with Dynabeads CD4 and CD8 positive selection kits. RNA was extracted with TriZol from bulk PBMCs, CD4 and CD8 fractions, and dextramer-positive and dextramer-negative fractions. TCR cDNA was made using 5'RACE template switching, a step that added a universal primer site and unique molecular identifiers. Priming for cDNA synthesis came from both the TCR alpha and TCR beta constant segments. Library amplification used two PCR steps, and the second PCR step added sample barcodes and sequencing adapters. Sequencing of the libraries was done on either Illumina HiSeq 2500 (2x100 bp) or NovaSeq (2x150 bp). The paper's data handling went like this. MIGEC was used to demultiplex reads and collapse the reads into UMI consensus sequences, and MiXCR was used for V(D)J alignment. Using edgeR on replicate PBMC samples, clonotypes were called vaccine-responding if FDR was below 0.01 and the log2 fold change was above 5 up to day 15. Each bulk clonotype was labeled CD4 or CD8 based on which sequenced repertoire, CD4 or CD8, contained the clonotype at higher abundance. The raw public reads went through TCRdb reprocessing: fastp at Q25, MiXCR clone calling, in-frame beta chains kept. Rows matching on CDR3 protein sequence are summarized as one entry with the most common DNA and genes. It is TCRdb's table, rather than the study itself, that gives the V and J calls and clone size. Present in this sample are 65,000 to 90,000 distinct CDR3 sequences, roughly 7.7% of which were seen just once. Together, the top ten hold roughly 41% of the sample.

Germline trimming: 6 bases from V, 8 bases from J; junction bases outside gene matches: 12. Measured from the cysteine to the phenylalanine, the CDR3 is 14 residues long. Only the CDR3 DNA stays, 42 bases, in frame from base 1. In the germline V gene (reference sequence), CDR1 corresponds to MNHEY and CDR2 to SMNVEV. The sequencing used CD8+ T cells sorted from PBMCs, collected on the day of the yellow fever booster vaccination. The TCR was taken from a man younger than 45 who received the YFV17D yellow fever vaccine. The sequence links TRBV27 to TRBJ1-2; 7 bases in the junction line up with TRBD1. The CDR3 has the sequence CASSPGGAFGGYTF. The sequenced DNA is TGTGCCAGCAGCCCAGGGGGGGCCTTCGGGGGCTACACCTTC.